One sample yielded the 20 T cell receptor beta chains listed below, sequenced in a study of Ad26.COV2.S vaccination and SARS-CoV-2 variants. TCRdb keeps only in-frame clones here, not all; method: immunoSEQ multiplex PCR. The table includes roughly 380,000 clones, around 86% detected once. The treatment is: around 19 received Ad26.COV2.S at low or high dose, single or two shots; five or six received placebo; per-sample allocation not given. Repertoires come from day 63 after the first vaccine or placebo injection. The sequencing used peripheral blood, collected in a trial of Ad26.COV2.S vaccine versus placebo. The receptors derive from a person between 18 and 60 years old who received the Ad26.COV2.S COVID-19 vaccine or a placebo.

The chain is built from TRBV7-2 and TRBJ1-2; TRBD1 matches at 7 bases. J gave up 4 bases and V 5 bases, and 7 bases lay outside the gene matches. The CDR3 is 14 residues long. CDR1 and CDR2 (germline): SGHTA, FQGNSA. The CDR3 DNA follows: TGTGCCAGCAGCCGTTACAGGGGTGGCTATGGCTACACCTTC. Translated: CASSRYRGGYGYTF. Combining the CDR3 with reference TRBV7-2 and TRBJ1-2 gives the whole variable domain GAGVSQSPSNKVTEKGKDVELRCDPISGHTALYWYRQSLGQGLEFLIYFQGNSAPDKSGLPSDRFSAERTGGSVSTLTIQRTQQEDSAVYLCASSRYRGGYGYTFGSGTRLTVV.

This clone has a single count. The rearrangement uses TRBV3-1 (or the pseudogene TRBV3-2) and TRBJ2-5, with TRBD2 as a possible D gene (5 bases). The CDR3 length is 14 residues. Trimming took off 0 bases at V and 5 bases at J, with 10 bases between the two ends. The germline V gene encodes CDR1 LGHDT and CDR2 YNNKEL (reference sequence). CDR3 region: CASSQDKLEETQYF. The CDR3 nucleotides are TGTGCCAGCAGCCAAGATAAACTAGAGGAGACCCAGTACTTC.

This clone was detected only once. The rearrangement uses TRBV5-1 and TRBJ2-7; D assignment may be TRBD1 or TRBD2 (6 bases each). Trimming removed 0 bases at V and 1 base at J, with 14 bases between. The germline CDR1 and CDR2 sequences are SGHRS and YFSETQ. The CDR3 has 16 amino acids. CDR3 DNA sequence: TGCGCCAGCAGCTTGGCCGGGGGCGTAAATTCCTACGAGCAGTACTTC. It translates to CASSLAGGVNSYEQYF.

The rearrangement links TRBV12-3 or TRBV12-4 to TRBJ1-2; the D is unclear. With 2 bases removed from V and 1 base from J, the gap between germline ends came to 5 bases. There are 13 residues in the CDR3. The CDR3 protein is CASSLWGNYGYTF. The CDR3 nucleotides are TGTGCCAGCAGTTTATGGGGTAACTATGGCTACACCTTC.

This clone was observed a single time. The rearrangement uses TRBV5-5 and TRBJ1-5, with 12 bases matching TRBD1. The CDR3 length is 17 residues. The junction had 10 bases not matched to a gene; V was cut back by 4 bases and J by 5 bases. Germline CDR1 SGHKS, CDR2 YYEKEE (reference sequence). The CDR3 here is CASSNRDRGLGDQPQHF. The CDR3 DNA reads as TGTGCCAGCAGCAACCGGGACAGGGGGCTAGGGGATCAGCCCCAGCATTTT. The full variable domain, rest sourced from reference TRBV5-5 and TRBJ1-5, is DAGVTQSPTHLIKTRGQQVTLRCSPISGHKSVSWYQQVLGQGPQFIFQYYEKEERGRGNFPDRFSARQFPNYSSELNVNALLLGDSALYLCASSNRDRGLGDQPQHFGDGTRLSIL.

This clone has just one count. The chain is built from TRBV4-1 and TRBJ1-1, with 11 bases fitting TRBD1. CDR1 and CDR2 (germline): MGHRA, YSYEKL. Losses at the gene ends were 4 bases for V and 6 bases for J; bases not matched to a gene: 1. This CDR3 spans 13 amino acids. CDR3 sequence (DNA): TGCGCCAGCAGCCCGGGACAGGGGGCTGAAGCTTTCTTT. Translating it yields CASSPGQGAEAFF.

The rearrangement uses TRBV9 and TRBJ1-4; weak D call: TRBD1 (5 bases). V shed 0 bases and J shed 0 bases, with 15 bases lying between them. Germline V lookup: CDR1 SGDLS, CDR2 YYNGEE. This CDR3 comprises 18 residues. The CDR3 sequence is CASSVEGRDPATNEKLFF. DNA of the CDR3: TGTGCCAGCAGCGTAGAGGGCCGGGACCCCGCAACTAATGAAAAACTGTTTTTT.

This clone was counted between two and nine times. The V gene is TRBV5-1, the J gene TRBJ1-6, with D possibly TRBD1 on 5 matching bases. CDR1 and CDR2 from the germline V gene are SGHRS and YFSETQ. This CDR3 spans 14 amino acids. Trimming stripped 4 bases from V and 7 bases from J, with 12 bases between. The CDR3 region has the DNA TGCGCCAGCAGCCCAGGGCCAATGAATTCACCCCTCCACTTT. It encodes CASSPGPMNSPLHF.

The V gene is TRBV2, the J gene TRBJ2-7; D possibly corresponds to TRBD2 (6 bases). CDR1 SNHLY and CDR2 FYNNEI come from the germline V gene. The CDR3 length is 13 residues. With 10 bases removed from V and 3 bases from J, the gap between germline ends came to 16 bases. The CDR3 DNA reads as TGTGCCACCAAAACATGGGGGGACTACGAGCAGTACTTC. Protein sequence: CATKTWGDYEQYF.

CDR3: CASSLANLANEQFF. The CDR3 DNA reads TGTGCCAGCAGCTTAGCAAACCTAGCCAATGAGCAGTTCTTC. This sequence joins TRBV7-2 and TRBJ2-1; D perhaps matches TRBD2 (5 bases). The CDR3 is 14 residues long. The V end lost 0 bases, the J end lost 6 bases, and 9 bases lay between the germline ends. Germline V gene data show CDR1 as SGHTA and CDR2 as FQGNSA.

The chain carries TRBV27 and TRBJ1-5; possible D gene TRBD1, 6 bases. The CDR3 sequence is 14 residues long. Germline V lookup: CDR1 MNHEY, CDR2 SMNVEV (reference sequence). Trimming stripped 5 bases from V and 6 bases from J, with 14 bases between. CDR3 sequence reads: CASSAGTTAQPQHF. The CDR3 bases are TGTGCCAGCAGTGCCGGGACAACCGCTCAGCCCCAGCATTTT.

V and J are TRBV9 and TRBJ2-7; 11 bases line up with TRBD2. The germline gives CDR1 SGDLS, CDR2 YYNGEE. There are 13 residues in the CDR3. Trimming cost V 3 bases and J 5 bases; bases outside gene matches: 1. The CDR3 region is CASSASGGHEQYF. CDR3 coding DNA: TGTGCCAGCAGCGCTAGCGGGGGGCACGAGCAGTACTTC.

This chain uses TRBV19 with TRBJ1-5, with D possibly being TRBD1 (6 bases). Trimming pared 6 bases from V and 5 bases from J, leaving 14 bases between. The V gene's germline CDR1 is LNHDA and CDR2 SQIVND (reference sequence). The CDR3 is 14 residues long. CDR3 region: CASRPTQGYQPQHF. Written as DNA, the CDR3 is TGTGCCAGTAGGCCAACACAGGGCTATCAGCCCCAGCATTTT.

The chain links TRBV7-2 to TRBJ2-7; TRBD2 aligns across 12 bases. After removal of 5 bases from V and 5 bases from J, the junction contained 7 bases not matched to a gene. This CDR3 has 15 residues. The V gene's germline CDR1 is SGHTA and CDR2 FQGNSA. CDR3 nucleotide sequence: TGTGCCAGCAGCCCCTCTAGCGGGGGGGCCCACGAGCAGTACTTC. This gives the protein CASSPSSGGAHEQYF.

This chain connects TRBV7-8 to TRBJ1-6; D might be TRBD1 (6 bases). With 5 bases removed from V and 0 bases from J, the gap between germline ends came to 14 bases. The CDR3 spans 17 residues. The germline V gene encodes CDR1 SGHVS and CDR2 FQNEAQ. CDR3 sequence reads: CASSPRGPSSYNSPLHF. CDR3 nucleotides: TGTGCCAGCAGCCCCAGGGGCCCCAGCTCCTATAATTCACCCCTCCACTTT. Supplemented by reference TRBV7-8 and TRBJ1-6, the full variable domain reads GAGVSQSPRYKVAKRGQDVALRCDPISGHVSLFWYQQALGQGPEFLTYFQNEAQLDKSGLPSDRFFAERPEGSVSTLKIQRTQQEDSAVYLCASSPRGPSSYNSPLHFGNGTRLTVT.

The CDR3 loop reads CASSISGTMNQPQHF. DNA of the CDR3: TGTGCCAGTAGTATCTCCGGGACAATGAATCAGCCCCAGCATTTT. This sequence joins TRBV19 and TRBJ1-5, with a weak D call TRBD1 (6 bases). Trimming left V 3 bases short and J 4 bases short, with 13 bases between. Germline V gene lookup returns CDR1 LNHDA and CDR2 SQIVND (reference sequence). The CDR3 covers 15 residues. The whole variable domain, remainder taken from reference TRBV19 and TRBJ1-5, is DGGITQSPKYLFRKEGQNVTLSCEQNLNHDAMYWYRQDPGQGLRLIYYSQIVNDFQKGDIAEGYSVSREKKESFPLTVTSAQKNPTAFYLCASSISGTMNQPQHFGDGTRLSIL.

This rearrangement joins TRBV7-9 to TRBJ2-1; D is unresolved. In germline, CDR1 is SEHNR, CDR2 FQNEAQ (reference sequence). V was cut by 1 base and J by 6 bases, with 7 bases left in between. The CDR3 consists of 13 residues. Written as DNA, the CDR3 is TGTGCCAGCAGCTTAGGTCTCCCCAATGAGCAGTTCTTC. Its translation is CASSLGLPNEQFF.

The J gene is TRBJ1-3, the V gene TRBV29-1; D may be TRBD1 (5 bases). The germline V gene encodes CDR1 SQVTM and CDR2 ANQGSEA. The CDR3 runs 14 residues. The V end lost 6 bases, the J end lost 3 bases, and 15 bases lay between the germline ends. Written as DNA, the CDR3 is TGCAGCGTGTCCGACAGCAGCAATGGAAACACCATATATTTT. Its protein is CSVSDSSNGNTIYF.

Remarks on this clone: Distinct nucleotide sequences in the sample also encode this CDR3. The J gene is TRBJ1-2, the V gene TRBV6-2 or TRBV6-3; D gene ambiguous. The CDR3 runs 13 residues. Germline V CDR1 and CDR2: MNHEY, SVGEGT. The V end lost 2 bases, the J end lost 0 bases, and 4 bases lay between the germline ends. This chain's CDR3 is CASSYGANYGYTF. The CDR3 region has the DNA TGTGCCAGCAGTTACGGGGCTAACTATGGCTACACCTTC.

V is TRBV5-1 and J is TRBJ2-7; no clear D gene. The CDR3 totals 13 residues. Germline lookup yields CDR1 SGHRS and CDR2 YFSETQ. Trimming shortened V by 0 bases and J by 2 bases, and 6 bases separated the two germline ends. CDR3 sequence: CASSLEETYEQYF. The CDR3 nucleotides are TGCGCCAGCAGCTTGGAGGAGACCTACGAGCAGTACTTC.